The entry that follows covers one T cell receptor beta chain sequence. This record belongs to a study of blood T cell repertoires in COVID-19. Across the whole study: Italy, Spain and the United States were the sources of the convalescent and acute COVID-19 samples. PBMCs, B-cell-depleted T cells, or T cells were the source of the cDNA or gDNA that made up the material.

As processed by the authors: Nucleated cell counts were estimated from reference gene primer amplification. Profiling relied on immunoSEQ multiplex PCR, and the TCRdb table lists in-frame clones only, not all of them. For V, J and clone size, that table is used; D and trimming come from the DNA. The table records fewer than 150,000 clones, more than 75% of them present only once. Germline lookup yields CDR1 SGHTA and CDR2 FQGNSA. With 5 bases clipped from V and 4 bases from J, the junction kept 3 bases outside the gene matches. This CDR3 is 14 amino acids long. Sequenced material: peripheral blood. This chain links TRBV7-2 with TRBJ1-4; 8 bases map to TRBD1. This receptor was taken from a woman aged 65 to 85 with acute or convalescent COVID-19. The CDR3 reads CASSRTGNNEKLFF. The CDR3 nucleotides are TGTGCCAGCAGCCGGACAGGGAATAATGAAAAACTGTTTTTT.